Below are 24 T cell receptor beta chains sequenced from a single sample in a study of cytomegalovirus exposure and HLA in healthy donors. The PCR made use of 60 Vbeta and 13 Jbeta primers. Sequencing used immunoSEQ multiplex PCR; TCRdb keeps in-frame clones, though not all of them. Among 100,000 to 150,000 clones listed, 8% to 11% were seen once. Sequenced sample: PBMCs. The receptors shown here come from a woman in her late teens or twenties in good health and CMV-seropositive.

This chain joins TRBV5-6 and TRBJ1-2; tentatively, D is TRBD1 (6 bases). The germline gives CDR1 SGHDT, CDR2 YYEEEE. The V end was cut by 3 bases, the J end by 3 bases, with 9 bases between. The length of the CDR3 is 13 residues. The CDR3: CASSWTVDYGYTF. CDR3 DNA sequence: TGTGCCAGCAGCTGGACAGTCGACTATGGCTACACCTTC.

The chain recombines TRBV28 with TRBJ1-1; D call uncertain. The CDR3 totals 10 residues. Trimming shortened V by 8 bases and J by 4 bases, and 5 bases separated the two germline ends. Germline assignment: CDR1 MDHEN and CDR2 SYDVKM. DNA of the CDR3: TGTGCCAGCCGAGGCACTGAAGCTTTCTTT. This sequence encodes CASRGTEAFF.

This chain uses TRBV7-2 with TRBJ2-3; D unresolved. This CDR3 region has 18 residues. Germline V gene data show CDR1 as SGHTA and CDR2 as FQGNSA. Trimming removed 1 base from V and 0 bases from J, with 17 bases in between. The CDR3 spells CASSLGRFLSYSTDTQYF. The CDR3 DNA sequence: TGTGCCAGCAGCTTAGGGCGGTTCCTCTCTTATAGCACAGATACGCAGTATTTT.

The gene calls are TRBV5-1 and TRBJ1-2, with D maybe TRBD1 (5 bases). CDR1 and CDR2 (germline): SGHRS, YFSETQ. The V end was cut by 0 bases, the J end by 3 bases, with 27 bases between. The CDR3 runs 20 residues. DNA of the CDR3: TGCGCCAGCAGCTTGGAGGTGGGCGGTTTCCAGGGCGGCCCTCACTATGGCTACACCTTC. Translating it yields CASSLEVGGFQGGPHYGYTF. The entire variable domain, with the rest obtained from reference TRBV5-1 and TRBJ1-2, is as follows: KAGVTQTPRYLIKTRGQQVTLSCSPISGHRSVSWYQQTPGQGLQFLFEYFSETQRNKGNFPGRFSGRQFSNSRSEMNVSTLELGDSALYLCASSLEVGGFQGGPHYGYTFGSGTRLTVV.

This clone has more than one count but fewer than ten. The rearrangement links TRBV5-1 to TRBJ2-6, with D maybe TRBD1 (6 bases). The CDR3 has 16 amino acids. V lost 5 bases and J lost 0, with 12 bases in between. The V gene's germline CDR1 is SGHRS and CDR2 YFSETQ. The CDR3 here is CASRYRTDSGANVLTF. CDR3 DNA: TGCGCCAGCAGGTATCGGACAGACTCTGGGGCCAACGTCCTGACTTTC.

This clone came up a few times. The genes are TRBV11-3 and TRBJ1-1, with TRBD1 matching 7 bases. Trimming took 3 bases from V and 5 from J; bases not matched to a gene: 6. The CDR3 totals 14 residues. Germline assignment: CDR1 SGHNT and CDR2 YENEEA. CDR3 sequence: CASSLLTGQTEAFF. The CDR3 DNA reads as TGTGCCAGCAGCTTGTTGACAGGGCAAACTGAAGCTTTCTTT.

This clone was recorded a few times. V and J are TRBV5-4 and TRBJ2-3; D is perhaps TRBD1 (6 bases). Germline V gene data show CDR1 as SGHNT and CDR2 as YYREEE (reference sequence). V lost 1 base and J 2 bases, leaving 14 bases between the germline ends. The CDR3 is 16 amino acids. The CDR3 region has the DNA TGTGCCAGCAGCTTGTTTGAGACAGGACCCACAGATACGCAGTATTTT. Translation: CASSLFETGPTDTQYF. The full variable domain, its missing parts supplied by reference TRBV5-4 and TRBJ2-3, is ETGVTQSPTHLIKTRGQQVTLRCSSQSGHNTVSWYQQALGQGPQFIFQYYREEENGRGNFPPRFSGLQFPNYSSELNVNALELDDSALYLCASSLFETGPTDTQYFGPGTRLTVL.

The rearrangement links TRBV28 to TRBJ1-1; no reliable D call. Deletions cut 5 bases from V and 11 bases from J, with 12 bases between. The CDR3 length is 11 residues. Germline CDR1 is MDHEN and CDR2 is SYDVKM. CDR3 sequence reads: CASSNRVEAFF. The DNA of the CDR3 is TGTGCCAGCAGTAACCGGGTGGAGGCTTTCTTT.

This clone was seen only a few times. The chain joins TRBV18 to TRBJ2-7; 8 nucleotides line up with TRBD1. V was pared by 3 bases and J by 2 bases, with 3 bases of the junction left unmatched. The CDR3 has 14 residues. Germline V gene data show CDR1 as KGHSH and CDR2 as LQKENI. The CDR3 loop reads CASSPDRGTYEQYF. CDR3 nucleotides: TGTGCCAGCTCACCCGACAGGGGCACCTACGAGCAGTACTTC.

The table lists this clone with a few counts. This rearrangement joins TRBV19 to TRBJ2-1; 9 bases match TRBD2. The V segment lost 4 bases and the J segment 6 bases; nucleotides outside the gene matches: 1. Germline values: CDR1 LNHDA, CDR2 SQIVND (reference sequence). There are 13 residues in the CDR3. The CDR3 DNA reads as TGTGCCAGTAGTACGACTAGCGGCAATGAGCAGTTCTTC. Translation gives CASSTTSGNEQFF.

This clone was seen more than once but under ten times. The chain joins TRBV6-1 to TRBJ2-7; 12 nucleotides line up with TRBD2. J lost 7 bases, V lost 2 bases, and 3 bases had no gene match. Germline V gene sequence: CDR1 MNHNS, CDR2 SASEGT. CDR3 length: 14 amino acids. DNA for the CDR3: TGTGCCAGCAGTGAACTAGCGGGAGGGATGGAGCAGTACTTC. Its translation: CASSELAGGMEQYF.

A few counts support this clone. This chain uses TRBV7-3 with TRBJ2-2; D gene ambiguous. The germline V gene encodes CDR1 SGHTA and CDR2 FQGTGA. Trimming left V 5 bases short and J 6 bases short, with 10 bases between. The CDR3 has 13 residues. The CDR3 loop reads CASSPLFSGELFF. DNA for the CDR3: TGTGCCAGCAGCCCCCTTTTTTCCGGGGAGCTGTTTTTT.

This clone was seen a few times. CDR3 coding DNA: TGCGCCAGCAGCCAAGAGTGGACTAGCGCTTCCAATGAGCAGTTCTTC. Its translation is CASSQEWTSASNEQFF. J is TRBJ2-1 and V is TRBV4-1; TRBD2 aligns across 9 bases. V shed 0 bases and J 6 bases; nucleotides not matched to a gene: 6. The CDR3 has 16 amino acids. Germline assignment: CDR1 MGHRA and CDR2 YSYEKL.

This chain joins TRBV29-1 and TRBJ1-1; D remains unclear. Germline V gene sequence: CDR1 SQVTM, CDR2 ANQGSEA. The CDR3 length is 13 residues. Trimming removed 6 bases from V and 6 bases from J, with 17 bases in between. The CDR3 reads CSVALAETPEAFF. DNA for the CDR3: TGCAGCGTGGCTCTCGCAGAAACCCCTGAAGCTTTCTTT.

This clone was seen a few times. Here the CDR3 DNA reads TGTGCCAGTAGTTTGGTGGTGGGCAGGGAAGCTTTCTTT. Translated: CASSLVVGREAFF. This sequence joins TRBV19 and TRBJ1-1, with D unresolved. CDR1 and CDR2 from the germline V gene are LNHDA and SQIVND (reference sequence). V was shortened by 5 bases and J by 8 bases, with 15 bases between the two germline ends. The CDR3 sequence is 13 residues long.

This clone came up a few times. The chain is built from TRBV29-1 and TRBJ2-2; a weak D match, TRBD2 (5 bases). The V gene lost 5 bases and the J gene lost 3 bases, with 13 bases spanning the gap. CDR3 length equals 14 residues. The germline CDR1 and CDR2 sequences are SQVTM and ANQGSEA. CDR3 nucleotide sequence: TGCAGCGTTATAACCGGGGTTTACACCGGGGAGCTGTTTTTT. Its translation is CSVITGVYTGELFF.

This clone was counted a few times. The chain combines TRBV9 with TRBJ2-7, with D possibly TRBD1 on 5 matching bases. The CDR3 has 13 amino acids. Trimming took off 4 bases at V and 3 bases at J, with 11 bases between the two ends. Germline assignment: CDR1 SGDLS and CDR2 YYNGEE. CDR3 loop: CASSPGHLYEQYF. The CDR3 DNA reads as TGTGCCAGCAGCCCCGGACACCTCTACGAGCAGTACTTC.

This chain uses TRBV5-1 with TRBJ1-1, with D tentatively TRBD1 (5 bases). Trimming cost V 3 bases and J 7 bases, with 13 bases left between them. Germline loops: CDR1 SGHRS, CDR2 YFSETQ. The CDR3 runs 13 residues. The DNA of the CDR3 is TGCGCCAGCAGCTCCTCTGGGGGGTATGAAGCTTTCTTT. As protein: CASSSSGGYEAFF.

This clone was seen more than once but under ten times. J is TRBJ2-5 and V is TRBV7-8, with D possibly being TRBD2 (6 bases). CDR3 length: 16 residues. V lost 3 bases and J lost 4, with 18 bases in between. The germline gives CDR1 SGHVS, CDR2 FQNEAQ. CDR3 coding DNA: TGTGCCAGCAGCTTGCGGGGTGGCGGGATTCCAGAGACCCAGTACTTC. Encoded protein: CASSLRGGGIPETQYF.

This clone was found many times. The same CDR3 also results from other DNA sequences found in this sample. The rearrangement joins TRBV9 to TRBJ1-1; D is ambiguous. This CDR3 comprises 14 residues. Germline loops: CDR1 SGDLS, CDR2 YYNGEE. The V end lost 0 bases, the J end lost 5 bases, and 11 bases lay between the germline ends. CDR3 nucleotides: TGTGCCAGCAGCGTAGCATATCGCGGAACTGAAGCTTTCTTT. Amino acid sequence: CASSVAYRGTEAFF. Full variable domain (outside the CDR3, taken from reference TRBV9 and TRBJ1-1): DSGVTQTPKHLITATGQRVTLRCSPRSGDLSVYWYQQSLDQGLQFLIQYYNGEERAKGNILERFSAQQFPDLHSELNLSSLELGDSALYFCASSVAYRGTEAFFGQGTRLTVV.

The sample holds a few counts of this clone. This chain uses TRBV30 with TRBJ2-1; possibly TRBD1 for D (5 bases). V gave up 3 bases and J gave up 9 bases, with 15 bases separating them. There are 13 residues in the CDR3. Germline CDR1 reads GTSNPN; CDR2 reads SVGIG (reference sequence). As DNA, the CDR3 is TGTGCCTGGAGCCCCTTGAATGGGGCTGAGCAGTTCTTC. It specifies CAWSPLNGAEQFF.

This clone was counted a few times. V usage is TRBV29-1 and J usage is TRBJ2-2, with unresolved D. The CDR3 is made up of 11 amino acids. Per germline, CDR1 SQVTM and CDR2 ANQGSEA. The V end was cut by 7 bases, the J end by 2 bases, with 5 bases between. The CDR3, as DNA: TGCAGCGCCCATAACACCGGGGAGCTGTTTTTT. It codes for CSAHNTGELFF.

The table lists this clone with a few counts. V and J are TRBV6-6 and TRBJ1-5, with D maybe TRBD1 (5 bases). Germline V gene lookup returns CDR1 MNHNY and CDR2 SVGAGI (reference sequence). CDR3 length equals 14 residues. V was shortened by 6 bases and J by 2 bases, with 11 bases between the two germline ends. The CDR3 spells CASSKGLGNQPQHF. The CDR3 DNA reads TGTGCCAGCAGCAAGGGGCTAGGCAATCAGCCCCAGCATTTT.

The V and J genes are TRBV5-6 and TRBJ1-2, with D possibly TRBD1 on 6 matching bases. This CDR3 region has 16 residues. Trimming pared 2 bases from V and 6 bases from J, leaving 20 bases between. Germline V CDR1 and CDR2: SGHDT, YYEEEE. The CDR3, as DNA: TGTGCCAGCAGCTTTTACAGGGAAGGGTTCTCGGATGGCTACACCTTC. Translation: CASSFYREGFSDGYTF.